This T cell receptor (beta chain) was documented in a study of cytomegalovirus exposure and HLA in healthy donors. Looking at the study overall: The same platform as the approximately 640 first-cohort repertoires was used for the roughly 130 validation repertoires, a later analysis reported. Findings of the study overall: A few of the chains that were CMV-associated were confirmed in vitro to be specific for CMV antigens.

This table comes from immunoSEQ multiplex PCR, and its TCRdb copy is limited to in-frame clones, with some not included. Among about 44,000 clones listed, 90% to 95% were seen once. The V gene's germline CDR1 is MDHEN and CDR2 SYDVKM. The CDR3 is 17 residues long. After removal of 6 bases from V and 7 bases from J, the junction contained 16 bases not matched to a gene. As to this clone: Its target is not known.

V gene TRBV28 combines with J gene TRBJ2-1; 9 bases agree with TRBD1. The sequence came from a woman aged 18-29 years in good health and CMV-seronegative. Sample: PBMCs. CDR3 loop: CASRGPMGTGLWNEQFF. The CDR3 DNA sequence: TGTGCCAGCAGGGGACCTATGGGGACAGGGTTATGGAATGAGCAGTTCTTC.